The clone carrying this T cell receptor (beta chain) was seen ten or more times. The germline V gene has CDR1 SGHDT and CDR2 YYEEEE. V was trimmed by 1 base and J by 1 base, leaving 15 bases between them. The CDR3 has 17 residues. This sample is part of a study of molecular identifiers for immune sequencing clone quantification. A single record per CDR3 protein comes from TCRdb applying MiXCR to the PCR reads. The table has over 600,000 distinct CDR3 sequences, roughly 21% seen once; the top ten hold approximately 0.9%. This TCR derives from a human donor in good health. Some libraries in this study had Jurkat cell RNA spiked in. Source material: naive CD8+ T cells from blood, with Jurkat cell RNA spiked in. Subset: FACS-sorted CD8+CD4-CCR7+CD45RA+ naive T cells. The chain links TRBV5-6 to TRBJ2-4, with D perhaps matching TRBD2 (6 bases). In DNA form, the CDR3 reads TGTGCCAGCAGCTTGTCTGCGGGGAGTTTCGCCAAAAACATTCAGTACTTC. Its translation is CASSLSAGSFAKNIQYF.